This is a list of T cell receptor beta chains from one sample in a study of CD8 T cells in ankylosing spondylitis. Each CDR3 protein is one row after TCRdb ran MiXCR on the 5' RACE reads. The profile shows about 210,000 distinct CDR3 sequences, just under 7.5% of them singletons. Specimen: blood, either unsorted or a sorted T cell fraction (not recorded which). Receptor source: a male donor with ankylosing spondylitis. Each CDR3 is given with its conserved first and last residue. Fields, in order: D gene, clone size, J gene, V gene, CDR3 DNA, CDR3 protein. A D gene is named only where the DNA matches it firmly. The listing skips clone size in some rows; elsewhere it reads once, few, many or a size class.

TRBD1 | many | TRBJ1-1 | TRBV7-9 | TGTGCCAGCACCTCTTCTGGGACAGGGGGGACTGAAGCTTTCTTT | CASTSSGTGGTEAFF
NA | few | TRBJ1-1 | TRBV28 | TGTGCCAGCAGTTTGGCAGGGGAGGACGCTGAAGCTTTCTTT | CASSLAGEDAEAFF
TRBD2 | many | TRBJ2-7 | TRBV29-1 | TGCAGCGTTGAAGATCTTTCGGGAGGCTACGAGCAGTACTTC | CSVEDLSGGYEQYF
TRBD1 | many | TRBJ2-1 | TRBV6-5 | TGTGCCAGCAGTTACGACAGGGGACAGCGATACAATGAGCAGTTCTTC | CASSYDRGQRYNEQFF
TRBD1 | many | TRBJ1-3 | TRBV4-2 | TGTGCCAGCAGAAGAGACAGGGGTCTTGGAAACACCATATATTTT | CASRRDRGLGNTIYF
NA | NA | TRBJ2-7 | TRBV6-1 | TGTGCCAGCACCTTATCTGGGAGCTCCTACGAGCAGTACTTC | CASTLSGSSYEQYF
NA | NA | TRBJ2-3 | TRBV6-1 | TGTGCCAGCAGTGACATCGCAGATACGCAGTATTTT | CASSDIADTQYF
NA | NA | TRBJ2-1 | TRBV29-1 | TGCAGCGTTGTGGCGGACAATGAGCAGTTCTTC | CSVVADNEQFF
TRBD2 | many | TRBJ2-3 | TRBV12-3/TRBV12-4 | TGTGCCAGCAGACCAGCGGGGCGAGGGCAGTATTTT | CASRPAGRGQYF
NA | NA | TRBJ2-7 | TRBV12-2 | TGTGCAAGTCGCTTAGCTGACTCACTCTACGAGCAGTACTTC | CASRLADSLYEQYF
TRBD1 | many | TRBJ2-7 | TRBV6-2/TRBV6-3 | TGTGCCTCATCCTTAAACCGGGACAGGCTCTCCTACGAGCAGTACTTC | CASSLNRDRLSYEQYF
TRBD1 | many | TRBJ1-4 | TRBV4-3 | TGCGCCAGCAGCCGACATACGGACAGGGGTTTCGGAAAACTGTTTTTT | CASSRHTDRGFGKLFF
NA | few | TRBJ2-7 | TRBV9 | TGTGCCAGCAGCCTAACAGGGCACGAGCAGTACTTC | CASSLTGHEQYF